The rows below give T cell receptor beta chains drawn from one sample of a study of blood T cells in healthy people across ages. TCRdb redid the calling of the 5' RACE reads with MiXCR, one entry per CDR3 protein. The table has about 800,000 distinct CDR3 sequences, roughly 60% seen once; the top ten hold about 20%. Source material: blood. Receptor source: a man aged 25-45 years in good health. CDR3s include the opening cysteine and the closing phenylalanine or tryptophan. The D gene is left open where the match is weak. Size tells how often a clone was seen (once, few, many) or the class of an expanded clone, and some rows leave it out.

TRBJ1-2 TRBV20-1 . . CSARDYLGYGYTF TGCAGTGCTAGAGACTATCTTGGCTATGGCTACACCTTC
TRBJ2-1 TRBV5-1 few TRBD2 CASSEREGLSNEQFF TGCGCCAGCTCCGAGCGGGAGGGCCTAAGCAATGAGCAGTTCTTC
TRBJ2-7 TRBV7-2 . . CASSFEGGQYF TGTGCCAGCAGCTTTGAAGGCGGGCAGTACTTC
TRBJ1-2 TRBV4-2 few . CASSQDKSNGGYTF TGTGCCAGCAGCCAAGACAAATCCAATGGCGGCTACACCTTC
TRBJ2-1 TRBV20-1 . . CSADPGPSHNEQFF TGCAGTGCAGACCCGGGACCCTCTCACAATGAGCAGTTCTTC
TRBJ2-3 TRBV4-1 few . CASSRGGGTDTQYF TGCGCCAGCAGTCGTGGTGGAGGCACAGATACGCAGTATTTT
TRBJ2-6 TRBV27 few TRBD1 CASSWTGEDSTGANVLTF TGTGCCAGCAGTTGGACAGGGGAAGACTCTACTGGGGCCAACGTCCTGACTTTC
TRBJ1-2 TRBV10-3 . . CAISEIPTGMGGYTF TGTGCCATCAGTGAGATTCCCACAGGGATGGGTGGCTACACCTTC
TRBJ2-3 TRBV12-3/TRBV12-4 . . CASSSPYHTDTQYF TGTGCCAGCAGTTCCCCTTATCACACCGATACGCAGTATTTT
TRBJ1-4 TRBV7-9 few . CASSLGRGANEKLFF TGTGCCAGCAGCTTAGGTAGGGGAGCTAATGAAAAACTGTTTTTT
TRBJ2-3 TRBV12-3/TRBV12-4 . TRBD2 CATSGGADTQYF TGTGCCACTAGCGGGGGGGCAGATACGCAGTATTTT
TRBJ1-6 TRBV20-1 . . CSARERQLNNSPLHF TGCAGTGCTAGAGAAAGACAACTAAATAATTCACCCCTCCACTTT
TRBJ2-3 TRBV20-1 . TRBD2 CSAISATAGADTQYF TGCAGTGCCATTTCCGCAACGGCGGGAGCAGATACGCAGTATTTT
TRBJ2-7 TRBV11-2 . TRBD1 CASSPRTGATYEQYF TGTGCCAGCAGCCCCCGGACAGGGGCCACCTACGAGCAGTACTTC
TRBJ2-6 TRBV20-1 . . CSAPPRGCISSGANVLTF TGCAGTGCCCCCCCCAGGGGATGCATAAGCTCTGGGGCCAACGTCCTGACTTTC
TRBJ2-7 TRBV5-1 . . CASSLDQATQYF TGCGCCAGCAGCTTGGACCAGGCAACGCAGTACTTC
TRBJ2-5 TRBV5-1 . . CASSFTTLQETQYF TGCGCCAGCAGCTTCACGACACTTCAAGAGACCCAGTACTTC
TRBJ1-2 TRBV7-2 . TRBD1 CASSRGDRSPHYGYTF TGTGCCAGCAGCAGGGGGGACAGGAGCCCCCACTATGGCTACACCTTC
TRBJ1-2 TRBV30 . . CAWTDSAPEGYTF TGTGCCTGGACCGACAGCGCTCCTGAGGGCTACACCTTC
TRBJ1-5 TRBV2 once . CASSDGGGRPQHF TGTGCCAGCAGTGACGGGGGTGGCCGGCCCCAGCATTTT
TRBJ1-1 TRBV7-2 . . CASSYTKVTEAFF TGTGCCAGCAGCTATACGAAGGTCACTGAAGCTTTCTTT
TRBJ1-1 TRBV7-2 . . CASSLVRNMNTEAFF TGTGCCAGCAGCTTAGTGCGTAATATGAACACTGAAGCTTTCTTT
TRBJ1-2 TRBV3-1 . . CASSQEGAGDGHTF TGTGCCAGCAGCCAAGAAGGCGCCGGGGACGGCCACACCTTC
TRBJ2-5 TRBV6-1 . . CASSESLETQYF TGTGCCAGCAGTGAATCGTTAGAGACCCAGTACTTC
TRBJ2-5 TRBV7-8 once . CTSNLVSREWETQYF TGTACCAGCAACTTAGTTAGTCGGGAGTGGGAGACCCAGTACTTC